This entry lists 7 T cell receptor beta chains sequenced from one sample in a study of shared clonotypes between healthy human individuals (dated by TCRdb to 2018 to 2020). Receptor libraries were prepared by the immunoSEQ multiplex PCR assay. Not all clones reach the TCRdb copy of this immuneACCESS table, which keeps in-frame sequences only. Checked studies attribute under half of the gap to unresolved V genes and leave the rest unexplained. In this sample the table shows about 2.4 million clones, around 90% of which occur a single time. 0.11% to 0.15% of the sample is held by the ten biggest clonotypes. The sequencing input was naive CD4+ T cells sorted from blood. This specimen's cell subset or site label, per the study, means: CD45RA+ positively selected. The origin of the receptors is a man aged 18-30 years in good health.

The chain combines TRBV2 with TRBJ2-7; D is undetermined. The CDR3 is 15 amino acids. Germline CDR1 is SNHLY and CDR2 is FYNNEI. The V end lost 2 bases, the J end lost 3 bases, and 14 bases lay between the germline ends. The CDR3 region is CASSESPRLNYEQYF. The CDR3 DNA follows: TGTGCCAGCAGTGAATCTCCGCGGTTAAACTACGAGCAGTACTTC.

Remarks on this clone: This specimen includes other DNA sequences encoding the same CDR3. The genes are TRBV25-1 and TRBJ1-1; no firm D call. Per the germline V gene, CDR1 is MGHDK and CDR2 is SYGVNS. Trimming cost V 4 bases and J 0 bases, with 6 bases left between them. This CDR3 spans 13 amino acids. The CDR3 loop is CASSVTVNTEAFF. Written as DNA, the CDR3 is TGTGCCAGCAGTGTAACAGTGAACACTGAAGCTTTCTTT.

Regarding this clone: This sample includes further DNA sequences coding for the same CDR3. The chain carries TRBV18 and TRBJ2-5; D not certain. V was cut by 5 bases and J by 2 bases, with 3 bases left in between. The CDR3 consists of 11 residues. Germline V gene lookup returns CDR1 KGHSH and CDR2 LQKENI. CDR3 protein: CASSRQETQYF. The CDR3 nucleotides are TGTGCCAGCTCAAGACAAGAGACCCAGTACTTC.

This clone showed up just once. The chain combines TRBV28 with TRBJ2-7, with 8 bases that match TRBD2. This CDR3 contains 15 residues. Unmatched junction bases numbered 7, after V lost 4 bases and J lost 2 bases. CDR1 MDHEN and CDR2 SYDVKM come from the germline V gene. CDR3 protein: CASSSPGLGPYEQYF. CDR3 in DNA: TGTGCCAGCAGTTCGCCGGGACTAGGGCCCTACGAGCAGTACTTC. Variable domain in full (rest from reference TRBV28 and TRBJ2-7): DVKVTQSSRYLVKRTGEKVFLECVQDMDHENMFWYRQDPGLGLRLIYFSYDVKMKEKGDIPEGYSVSREKKERFSLILESASTNQTSMYLCASSSPGLGPYEQYFGPGTRLTVT.

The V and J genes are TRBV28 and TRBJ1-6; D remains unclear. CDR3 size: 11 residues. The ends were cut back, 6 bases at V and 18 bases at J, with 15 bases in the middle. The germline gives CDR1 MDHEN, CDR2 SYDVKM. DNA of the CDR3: TGTGCCAGCAGAACCGGGCCAGTCCCCCACTTT. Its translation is CASRTGPVPHF.

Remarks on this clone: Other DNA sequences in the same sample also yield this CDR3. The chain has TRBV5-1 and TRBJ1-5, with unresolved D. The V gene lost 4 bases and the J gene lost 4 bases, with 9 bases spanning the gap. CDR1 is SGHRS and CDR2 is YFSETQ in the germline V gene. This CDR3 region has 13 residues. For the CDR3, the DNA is TGCGCCAGCAGCGCGGGCGGAAATCAGCCCCAGCATTTT. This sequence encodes CASSAGGNQPQHF.

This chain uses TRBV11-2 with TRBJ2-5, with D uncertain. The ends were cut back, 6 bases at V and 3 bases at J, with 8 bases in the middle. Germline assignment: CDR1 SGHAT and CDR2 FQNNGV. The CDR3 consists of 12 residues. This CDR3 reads CASSRGEETQYF. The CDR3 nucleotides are TGTGCCAGCAGTCGAGGTGAAGAGACCCAGTACTTC. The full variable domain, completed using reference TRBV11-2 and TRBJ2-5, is EAGVAQSPRYKIIEKRQSVAFWCNPISGHATLYWYQQILGQGPKLLIQFQNNGVVDDSQLPKDRFSAERLKGVDSTLKIQPAKLEDSAVYLCASSRGEETQYFGPGTRLLVL.